This T cell receptor beta chain was sequenced in a study of Graves' ophthalmopathy and Graves' hyperthyroidism. Findings of the study overall: The model forecast ophthalmopathy progression, reaching 60% to 71% sensitivity and 72% to 80% specificity. In separating ophthalmopathy from stable hyperthyroidism, a 13-signature model achieved about 91% sensitivity and 81.08% specificity.

The study amplified TCR beta CDR3 regions using RNA transcripts. An opening RT-PCR round employed HTBI primers and preceded a second-round multiplex PCR. A single record per CDR3 protein comes from TCRdb applying MiXCR to the multiplex PCR reads. In the table there are more than 550,000 distinct CDR3 sequences, under 50% of which are singletons. This clonotype was seen ten or more times. Its antigen is as yet unknown. This TCR was recovered from an adult man with Graves' ophthalmopathy. Sequencing used peripheral blood.

Here the CDR3 reads CASSPRVDNSPLHF. CDR3 in DNA: TGTGCCAGCAGCCCCCGGGTAGACAATTCACCCCTCCACTTT. The chain uses TRBV7-3 and TRBJ1-6, with D hard to call. V lost 5 bases, J lost 7 bases, and 12 bases lay in between. In germline, CDR1 is SGHTA, CDR2 FQGTGA. The CDR3 covers 14 residues.